The present TCR beta chain was sequenced within a study of cytomegalovirus exposure and HLA in healthy donors. CDR1 is KGHSH, CDR2 LQKENI, per germline. V lost 0 bases and J lost 2, with 11 bases in between. The CDR3 runs 17 residues. Notes on this clone: Its target is not known.

Findings and caveats of the study: Listed as cytomegalovirus-associated were about 160 TCR beta chains.

Using immunoSEQ multiplex PCR, the repertoire was profiled, and TCRdb retains in-frame clones only, with some absent. The table has about 100,000 clones, less than 95% seen once. The source material was PBMCs. The chain employs TRBV18 and TRBJ1-6; D perhaps matches TRBD1 (6 bases). The receptor's source is a woman younger than 35 in good health and CMV-seronegative. CDR3 nucleotides: TGTGCCAGCTCACCACCGGGGGCAGAAACCTATAATTCACCCCTCCACTTT. Amino acid sequence: CASSPPGAETYNSPLHF.